This is a list of T cell receptor beta chains from one sample in a study of T cell repertoires in cytomegalovirus infection. TCRdb passed the reads through MiXCR, listing each CDR3 protein once. The sample has 200,000 to 250,000 distinct CDR3 sequences; 22% are singletons. Sequenced: CD8+ T cells from PBMCs. These receptors came from a human donor in good health (CMV status not recorded). Some clones in this sample may be carry-over from other donors' samples. Both conserved end residues are part of each CDR3. Fields, in order: V gene, J gene, clone size, D gene, CDR3 protein, CDR3 DNA. A D gene is named only where the DNA matches it firmly. Size is omitted from some rows. Given values are once, few, many or a class for expanded clones.

V: TRBV7-2; J: TRBJ2-3; size: few; D: -; CDR3: CASSLRAGDTDTQYF; DNA: TGTGCCAGCAGCTTAAGGGCAGGGGACACAGATACGCAGTATTTT
V: TRBV28; J: TRBJ2-4; size: -; D: TRBD1; CDR3: CASSWNPSGTGVLKAKNIQYF; DNA: TGTGCCAGCAGTTGGAATCCTTCCGGGACAGGGGTTTTAAAGGCCAAAAACATTCAGTACTTC
V: TRBV29-1; J: TRBJ1-6; size: -; D: TRBD1; CDR3: CSVGGTGDSPLHF; DNA: TGCAGCGTTGGCGGGACAGGGGACTCACCCCTCCACTTT
V: TRBV2; J: TRBJ2-7; size: few; D: TRBD1; CDR3: CASSDPGRTGVYEQYF; DNA: TGTGCCAGCAGTGACCCGGGGCGGACAGGAGTCTACGAGCAGTACTTC
V: TRBV2; J: TRBJ2-7; size: -; D: TRBD2; CDR3: CASKESGVWDEQYF; DNA: TGTGCCAGCAAGGAGAGCGGGGTCTGGGACGAGCAGTACTTC
V: TRBV29-1; J: TRBJ1-2; size: -; D: -; CDR3: CSPSYGYTF; DNA: TGCAGCCCCAGCTATGGCTACACCTTC
V: TRBV7-9; J: TRBJ2-5; size: -; D: -; CDR3: CASSLGDPETQYF; DNA: TGTGCCAGCAGCTTAGGGGACCCCGAGACCCAGTACTTC
V: TRBV14; J: TRBJ2-7; size: -; D: TRBD2; CDR3: CASSPGGGLGEQYF; DNA: TGTGCCAGCAGCCCCGGCGGGGGGCTAGGGGAGCAGTACTTC
V: TRBV6-6; J: TRBJ2-5; size: -; D: TRBD2; CDR3: CASSYLGLAGGQETQYF; DNA: TGTGCCAGCAGTTATTTAGGACTAGCGGGGGGGCAAGAGACCCAGTACTTC
V: TRBV6-1; J: TRBJ2-3; size: many; D: TRBD2; CDR3: CASSPVAGGTDTQYF; DNA: TGTGCCAGCAGTCCCGTTGCGGGGGGCACAGATACGCAGTATTTT
V: TRBV7-2; J: TRBJ1-1; size: many; D: -; CDR3: CASSPTTREAEAFF; DNA: TGTGCCAGCAGCCCCACTACAAGAGAGGCTGAAGCTTTCTTT
V: TRBV28; J: TRBJ2-5; size: many; D: TRBD2; CDR3: CASSFRLALTSGGGETQYF; DNA: TGTGCCAGCAGTTTTCGACTGGCCCTTACTAGCGGGGGAGGAGAGACCCAGTACTTC